The 21 T cell receptor beta chains reported below all come from one sample, sequenced in a study of OX40 agonist ivuxolimab in advanced cancers. Sequenced by immunoSEQ multiplex PCR; TCRdb stores in-frame clones only, minus some. The sample has over 65,000 clones; 70% to 90% are singletons. The material sequenced was CD4+ or CD8+ T cells sorted from blood, taken in a trial of the OX40 agonist ivuxolimab. The receptors shown here come from an adult with an advanced solid tumor such as melanoma, head and neck, liver or kidney cancer.

The chain carries TRBV11-2 and TRBJ1-2; 9 bases match TRBD1. With V trimmed by 6 bases and J by 6 bases, 5 bases remained unmatched. Germline loops: CDR1 SGHAT, CDR2 FQNNGV. The CDR3 covers 13 residues. The CDR3 loop reads CASRLTGGDGYTF. CDR3 bases: TGTGCCAGCAGGTTAACAGGGGGCGATGGCTACACCTTC.

As regards this clone: Other DNA sequences in this sample translate to the same CDR3. The V and J genes are TRBV18 and TRBJ2-6, with D unclear. Germline CDR1 is KGHSH and CDR2 is LQKENI. The CDR3 consists of 14 residues. V was pared by 3 bases and J by 2 bases, with 5 bases between. For the CDR3, the DNA is TGTGCCAGCTCACCGCCAGCTGGGGCCAACGTCCTGACTTTC. This codes for CASSPPAGANVLTF.

In DNA form, the CDR3 reads TGTGCCAGCAGCTTAGGACTAGCCTACGAGCAGTACTTC. Its protein is CASSLGLAYEQYF. The chain links TRBV7-9 to TRBJ2-7; possibly TRBD2 for D (6 bases). There are 13 residues in the CDR3. The ends were cut back, 1 base at V and 2 bases at J, with 6 bases in the middle. Germline V gene sequence: CDR1 SEHNR, CDR2 FQNEAQ (reference sequence).

A few counts support this clone. This chain connects TRBV25-1 to TRBJ1-3, with no clear D. Germline V CDR1 and CDR2: MGHDK, SYGVNS. The length of the CDR3 is 16 residues. The ends were cut back, 1 base at V and 4 bases at J, with 14 bases in the middle. The CDR3 loop reads CASSESGGPGGNTIYF. The CDR3 DNA follows: TGTGCCAGCAGTGAATCTGGTGGCCCGGGAGGAAACACCATATATTTT.

The CDR3 region has the DNA TGTGCCTGGAGTTTCCAGAGCTCTGGAAACACCATATATTTT. Translating gives CAWSFQSSGNTIYF. The chain uses TRBV30 and TRBJ1-3, with D unclear. Germline CDR1 is GTSNPN and CDR2 is SVGIG (reference sequence). The CDR3 is 14 residues long. Trimming removed 2 bases from V and 0 bases from J, with 8 bases in between. The complete variable domain, with remaining parts taken from reference TRBV30 and TRBJ1-3, reads SQTIHQWPATLVQPVGSPLSLECTVEGTSNPNLYWYRQAAGRGLQLLFYSVGIGQISSEVPQNLSASRPQDRQFILSSKKLLLSDSGFYLCAWSFQSSGNTIYFGEGSWLTVV.

The rearrangement links TRBV18 to TRBJ2-3, with 8 nucleotides matching TRBD2. CDR1 and CDR2 from the germline V gene are KGHSH and LQKENI. J was trimmed by 5 bases and V by 3 bases; bases with no gene match: 10. The CDR3 runs 16 residues. The CDR3 region is CASSPIAGHRGDTQYF. In DNA form, the CDR3 reads TGTGCCAGCTCACCGATAGCGGGACACCGAGGAGATACGCAGTATTTT.

This clone was seen only once. A junction boundary mismatches the germline segment, possibly from a read error. The chain carries TRBV30 and TRBJ1-1; D is unresolved. The germline CDR1 and CDR2 sequences are GTSNPN and SVGIG (reference sequence). CDR3 size: 13 residues. CDR3 in amino acids: CARSVDWNTEAFF. The DNA for the CDR3 is TGTGCCCGGAGTGTAGACTGGAACACTGAAGCTTTCTTT.

The chain recombines TRBV6-6 with TRBJ1-1, with a possible D match to TRBD1 (5 bases). Looked up from germline, CDR1 is MNHNY and CDR2 is SVGAGI (reference sequence). V lost 5 bases, J lost 5 bases, and 12 bases lay in between. CDR3 length: 13 amino acids. CDR3 bases: TGTGCCAGCAGTGTTCGAGCAGGGACTGAAGCTTTCTTT. Translating gives CASSVRAGTEAFF.

This clone was observed a single time. V usage is TRBV15 and J usage is TRBJ2-7; D remains unclear. The CDR3 contains 14 residues. Germline assignment: CDR1 LNHNV and CDR2 YYDKDF (reference sequence). Trimming cost V 0 bases and J 3 bases, with 9 bases left between them. For the CDR3, the DNA is TGTGCCACCAGCAGAGATCTGAAACTCTACGAGCAGTACTTC. It encodes CATSRDLKLYEQYF.

J is TRBJ1-2 and V is TRBV4-1, with unresolved D. The CDR3 consists of 15 residues. CDR1 is MGHRA and CDR2 is YSYEKL in the germline V gene. Trimming took 0 bases from V and 2 from J, leaving 10 bases between them. In DNA, the CDR3 is TGCGCCAGCAGCCAAGATCCACAGATCAACTATGGCTACACCTTC. Its translation is CASSQDPQINYGYTF.

The gene calls are TRBV7-8 and TRBJ2-7; 11 bases fit TRBD2. The V gene end was trimmed by 1 base and the J gene end by 7 bases; junction bases not matched to a gene: 6. Germline V lookup: CDR1 SGHVS, CDR2 FQNEAQ. This CDR3 has 15 amino acids. The CDR3, as DNA: TGTGCCAGCAGCTTAGAACTAGCGGGAGTGGGTGAGCAGTACTTC. Protein sequence: CASSLELAGVGEQYF.

The chain is built from TRBV18 and TRBJ2-1, with D maybe TRBD1 (5 bases). Per germline, CDR1 KGHSH and CDR2 LQKENI. Between the trimmed V and J ends, which lost 4 bases and 3 bases, there was a span of 7 bases. CDR3 length: 13 residues. CDR3 amino acids: CASSLTGYNEQFF. The DNA for the CDR3 is TGTGCCAGCTCACTTACAGGCTACAATGAGCAGTTCTTC.

The chain employs TRBV28 and TRBJ1-6; TRBD1 agrees at 8 bases. CDR3 length: 15 residues. V shed 6 bases and J 7 bases; nucleotides not matched to a gene: 8. Germline-derived CDR1 and CDR2 are MDHEN and SYDVKM. In nucleotides, the CDR3 is TGTGCCAGCAGCCTCCCCAGGACAGGGAATTCACCCCTCCACTTT. Translation gives CASSLPRTGNSPLHF.

This clone was seen only a few times. This chain links TRBV10-2 with TRBJ1-1, with TRBD1 identical over 7 bases. The CDR3 is made up of 13 amino acids. Germline CDR1 is WSHSY and CDR2 is SAAADI. Trimming cost V 6 bases and J 3 bases; bases outside gene matches: 4. CDR3 nucleotides: TGCGCCAGCAGGGTCCAGGGGGACACTGAAGCTTTCTTT. Translated: CASRVQGDTEAFF.

CDR3 nucleotide sequence: TGCGCCAGCAGCTTGGCCGGGGGAGCGGGGGGGCAGTACGAGCAGTACTTC. Encoded protein: CASSLAGGAGGQYEQYF. The V gene is TRBV5-1, the J gene TRBJ2-7; 10 bases align to TRBD2. Trimming cost V 0 bases and J 4 bases; bases outside gene matches: 10. CDR3 length equals 17 residues. Germline V gene data show CDR1 as SGHRS and CDR2 as YFSETQ.

This chain connects TRBV6-6 to TRBJ1-3; tentatively, D is TRBD1 (5 bases). Trimming took 5 bases from V and 3 from J, leaving 11 bases between them. The V gene's germline CDR1 is MNHNY and CDR2 SVGAGI (reference sequence). This CDR3 is 14 amino acids long. The CDR3 region is CASSGSRGGNTIYF. The DNA for the CDR3 is TGTGCCAGCAGTGGGTCAAGGGGTGGAAACACCATATATTTT.

The V gene is TRBV18, the J gene TRBJ2-5; 15 bases match TRBD2. V lost 3 bases and J lost 1; bases outside the gene matches: 0. The CDR3 sequence is 16 residues long. CDR1 and CDR2 (germline): KGHSH, LQKENI. The CDR3 DNA reads as TGTGCCAGCTCACCGGGACTAGCGGGGGGCCAAGAGACCCAGTACTTC. Protein product: CASSPGLAGGQETQYF.

This chain joins TRBV7-8 and TRBJ1-5; TRBD1 matches at 9 bases. This CDR3 is built from 15 residues. From germline, CDR1 is SGHVS and CDR2 FQNEAQ. Losses at the gene ends were 1 base for V and 7 bases for J; bases not matched to a gene: 5. The CDR3 loop reads CASSLGDRESQPQHF. CDR3 in DNA: TGTGCCAGCAGCTTAGGGGACAGGGAAAGCCAGCCCCAGCATTTT.

This chain connects TRBV4-3 to TRBJ2-1; a weak D match, TRBD1 (5 bases). Trimming pared 0 bases from V and 7 bases from J, leaving 22 bases between. This CDR3 contains 18 residues. Germline loops: CDR1 LGHNA, CDR2 YSLEER. This CDR3 reads CASSQDSDQGSPRNEQFF. Written as DNA, the CDR3 is TGCGCCAGCAGCCAAGATTCCGACCAGGGAAGCCCCCGGAATGAGCAGTTCTTC.

This chain joins TRBV7-6 and TRBJ2-2; D perhaps matches TRBD2 (6 bases). This CDR3 has 14 residues. Trimming cost V 5 bases and J 6 bases, with 13 bases left between them. Germline values: CDR1 SGHVS, CDR2 FNYEAQ. The CDR3 sequence: CASSRLDGAGELFF. As DNA, the CDR3 is TGTGCCAGCAGCCGACTAGATGGGGCCGGGGAGCTGTTTTTT.

The V and J genes are TRBV6-5 and TRBJ1-1; 10 bases line up with TRBD1. CDR1 and CDR2 (germline): MNHEY, SVGAGI. The CDR3 has 15 residues. The J segment lost 1 base and the V segment lost 6 bases, leaving 5 bases of the junction unmatched. CDR3 DNA sequence: TGTGCCAGCAGGACAGGGGGCGCATGGAACACTGAAGCTTTCTTT. This sequence encodes CASRTGGAWNTEAFF.